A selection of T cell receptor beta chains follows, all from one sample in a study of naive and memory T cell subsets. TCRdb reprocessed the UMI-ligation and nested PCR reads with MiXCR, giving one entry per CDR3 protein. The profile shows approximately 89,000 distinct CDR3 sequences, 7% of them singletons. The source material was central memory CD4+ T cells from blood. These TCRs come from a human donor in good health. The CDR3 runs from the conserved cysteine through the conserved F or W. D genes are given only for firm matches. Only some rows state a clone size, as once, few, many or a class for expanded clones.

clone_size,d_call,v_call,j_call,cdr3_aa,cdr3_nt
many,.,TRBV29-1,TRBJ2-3,CSVRTEVWDTQYF,TGCAGCGTCCGAACGGAGGTTTGGGATACGCAGTATTTT
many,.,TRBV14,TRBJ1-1,CASSQEATNTEAFF,TGTGCCAGCAGCCAAGAAGCCACAAACACTGAAGCTTTCTTT
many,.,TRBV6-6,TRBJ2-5,CASRALETQYF,TGTGCCAGCAGAGCTCTGGAGACCCAGTACTTC
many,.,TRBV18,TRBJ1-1,CASSPAPGMNTEAFF,TGTGCCAGCTCACCCGCTCCAGGGATGAACACTGAAGCTTTCTTT
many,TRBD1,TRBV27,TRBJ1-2,CASSLTGNYGYTF,TGTGCCAGCAGTTTGACAGGGAACTATGGCTACACCTTC
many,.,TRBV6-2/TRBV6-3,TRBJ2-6,CASTYQNSGANVLTF,TGTGCCAGCACCTATCAGAACTCTGGGGCCAACGTCCTGACTTTC
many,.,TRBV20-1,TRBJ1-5,CSARVAARTISNQPQHF,TGCAGTGCTAGGGTGGCAGCTCGCACAATTAGCAATCAGCCCCAGCATTTT
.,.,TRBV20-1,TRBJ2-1,CSARSAGARSYNEQFF,TGCAGTGCTAGAAGCGCAGGGGCCCGCTCCTACAATGAGCAGTTCTTC
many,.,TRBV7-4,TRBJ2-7,CASSLALEVRQPYEQYF,TGTGCCAGCAGCTTAGCGCTCGAGGTCCGGCAGCCCTACGAGCAGTACTTC
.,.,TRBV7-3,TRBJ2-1,CASSLKVGKAQFF,TGTGCCAGCAGCTTAAAGGTCGGGAAGGCGCAGTTCTTC
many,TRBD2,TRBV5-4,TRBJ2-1,CASSLGGGGAGNEQFF,TGTGCCAGCAGCTTGGGAGGCGGGGGGGCGGGCAATGAGCAGTTCTTC
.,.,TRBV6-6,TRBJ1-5,CASSDWGRGQPQHF,TGTGCCAGCAGTGATTGGGGCAGGGGACAGCCCCAGCATTTT
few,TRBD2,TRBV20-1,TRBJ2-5,CSATLGTRSGTQYF,TGCAGTGCAACTCTAGGGACTAGAAGTGGGACCCAGTACTTC
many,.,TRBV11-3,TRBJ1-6,CASRGPGDSPLHF,TGTGCCAGCAGGGGGCCTGGGGATTCACCCCTCCACTTT
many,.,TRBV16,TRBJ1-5,CASSQSGGEQPQHF,TGTGCCAGCAGCCAATCGGGCGGGGAGCAGCCCCAGCATTTT
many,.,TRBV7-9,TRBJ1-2,CASSLAVPSGLSYGYTF,TGTGCCAGCAGCTTAGCGGTTCCCTCGGGCCTCAGCTATGGCTACACCTTC
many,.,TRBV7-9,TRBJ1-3,CASISGGSTIYF,TGTGCCAGCATCTCCGGGGGCAGCACCATATATTTT
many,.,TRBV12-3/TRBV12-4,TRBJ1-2,CASSLAGAKDGYTF,TGTGCCAGCAGTTTAGCGGGGGCTAAGGATGGCTACACCTTC
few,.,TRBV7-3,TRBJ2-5,CASSSQAGSETQYF,TGTGCCAGCAGCTCTCAGGCCGGTTCAGAGACCCAGTACTTC
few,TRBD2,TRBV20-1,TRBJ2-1,CSATYPGGHGQFF,TGCAGTGCTACATACCCGGGAGGGCACGGGCAGTTCTTC
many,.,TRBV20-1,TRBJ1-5,CSASPGDSNQPQHF,TGCAGTGCTAGCCCGGGGGATAGCAATCAGCCCCAGCATTTT
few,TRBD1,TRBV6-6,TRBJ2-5,CASNGQAKETQYF,TGTGCCAGCAATGGACAGGCAAAAGAGACCCAGTACTTC
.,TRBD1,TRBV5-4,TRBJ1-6,CASRIRTGRSPIHF,TGTGCCAGCAGGATCCGGACAGGGAGGTCACCCATCCACTTT
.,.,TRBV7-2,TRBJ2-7,CASSSRTVAFEQYF,TGTGCCAGCAGCTCCCGGACAGTCGCTTTTGAGCAGTACTTC
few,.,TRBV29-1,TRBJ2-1,CSVLRRTASYNEQFF,TGCAGCGTCCTCAGGAGAACGGCCTCCTACAATGAGCAGTTCTTC
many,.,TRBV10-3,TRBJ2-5,CAAGTGLQETQYF,TGTGCCGCTGGGACGGGACTCCAAGAGACCCAGTACTTC
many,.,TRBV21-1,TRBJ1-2,CASRTGGSYGYTF,TGTGCCAGCAGGACAGGGGGCAGCTATGGCTACACCTTC
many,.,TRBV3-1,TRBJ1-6,CASSQGRGENSPLHF,TGTGCCAGCAGCCAAGGTAGGGGGGAGAATTCACCCCTCCACTTT
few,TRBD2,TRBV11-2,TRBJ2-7,CASSLGGSFVLYF,TGTGCCAGCAGCTTGGGCGGGAGCTTTGTGCTGTACTTC
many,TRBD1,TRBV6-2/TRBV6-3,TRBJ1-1,CASSWPDRGPNTEAFF,TGTGCCAGCAGTTGGCCGGACAGGGGGCCGAACACTGAAGCTTTCTTT
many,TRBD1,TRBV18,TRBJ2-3,CASSGQEVTDTQYF,TGTGCCAGCTCAGGACAGGAAGTCACAGATACGCAGTATTTT
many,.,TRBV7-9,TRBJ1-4,CASSPSLTVRTNEKLFF,TGTGCCAGCAGCCCCTCCCTGACGGTTCGGACTAATGAAAAACTGTTTTTT
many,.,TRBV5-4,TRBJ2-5,CASSLASTGQETQYF,TGTGCCAGCAGCTTGGCCTCGACAGGACAAGAGACCCAGTACTTC
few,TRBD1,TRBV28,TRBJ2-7,CASNSLRDRGRGVYEQYF,TGTGCCAGCAATTCCCTCCGGGACAGGGGGCGCGGAGTGTACGAGCAGTACTTC
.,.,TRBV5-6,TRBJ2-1,CASSIPGSSYNEQFF,TGTGCCAGCAGCATTCCGGGCAGCTCCTACAATGAGCAGTTCTTC
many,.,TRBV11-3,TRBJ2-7,CASSRRPDRVSYEQYF,TGTGCCAGCAGCCGCCGACCGGATAGGGTATCCTACGAGCAGTACTTC
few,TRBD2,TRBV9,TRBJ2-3,CASSVAGGRASDTQYF,TGTGCCAGCAGCGTAGCCGGCGGGAGGGCTTCAGATACGCAGTATTTT
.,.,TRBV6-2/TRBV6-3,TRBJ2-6,CASMLWGGSGANVLTF,TGTGCCAGCATGCTCTGGGGAGGCTCTGGGGCCAACGTCCTGACTTTC
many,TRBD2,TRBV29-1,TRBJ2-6,CSVVGGSGGVLTF,TGCAGCGTTGTAGGAGGAAGCGGGGGCGTCCTGACTTTC
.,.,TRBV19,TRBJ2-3,CASRGVPGDTQYF,TGTGCCAGTAGAGGGGTTCCAGGCGATACGCAGTATTTT
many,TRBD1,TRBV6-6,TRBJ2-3,CASRLQGAADTQYF,TGTGCCAGCAGATTACAGGGGGCAGCAGATACGCAGTATTTT
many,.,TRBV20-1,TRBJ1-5,CSARLVRHSNQPQHF,TGCAGTGCTAGGTTGGTGAGACATAGCAATCAGCCCCAGCATTTT
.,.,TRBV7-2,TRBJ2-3,CASSPQAVAMDTQYF,TGTGCCAGCAGCCCCCAAGCGGTGGCCATGGATACGCAGTATTTT
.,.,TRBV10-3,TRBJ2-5,CAISGAAQETQYF,TGTGCCATCAGTGGGGCAGCCCAAGAGACCCAGTACTTC
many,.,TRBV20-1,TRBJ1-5,CSATRDINQPQHF,TGCAGTGCAACTAGGGACATAAATCAGCCCCAGCATTTT
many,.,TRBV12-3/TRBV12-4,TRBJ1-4,CASSRDMGEKLFF,TGTGCCAGCAGCCGTGATATGGGTGAAAAACTGTTTTTT
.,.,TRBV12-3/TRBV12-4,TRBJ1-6,CASRLGGNNSPLHF,TGTGCCAGCAGGCTGGGGGGGAATAATTCACCCCTCCACTTT
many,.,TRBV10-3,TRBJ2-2,CAIGRDSGRELFF,TGTGCCATCGGCCGGGACTCGGGCCGGGAGCTGTTTTTT
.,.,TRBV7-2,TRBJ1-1,CASSLVEGVNTEAFF,TGTGCCAGCAGCTTAGTGGAGGGAGTGAACACTGAAGCTTTCTTT
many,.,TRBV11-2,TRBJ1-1,CASSLDRSRGNTEAFF,TGTGCCAGCAGCTTAGACAGGAGCAGAGGGAACACTGAAGCTTTCTTT
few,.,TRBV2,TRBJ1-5,CASSGGTHRNQPQHF,TGTGCCAGCAGTGGGGGGACGCACCGCAATCAGCCCCAGCATTTT
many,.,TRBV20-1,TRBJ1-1,CSAIVSMNTEAFF,TGCAGTGCTATAGTTTCCATGAACACTGAAGCTTTCTTT
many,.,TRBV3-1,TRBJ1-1,CASSQGRTEAFF,TGTGCCAGCAGCCAGGGGCGCACTGAAGCTTTCTTT
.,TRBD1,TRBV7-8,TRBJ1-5,CASSLGNRGLSQPQHF,TGTGCCAGCAGCTTAGGGAACAGGGGTCTTAGCCAGCCCCAGCATTTT
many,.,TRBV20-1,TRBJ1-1,CSALGARNTEAFF,TGCAGTGCTTTGGGGGCTAGGAACACTGAAGCTTTCTTT
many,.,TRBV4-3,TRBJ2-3,CASSQDLTSTDTQYF,TGCGCCAGCAGCCAGGACCTTACTAGCACAGATACGCAGTATTTT
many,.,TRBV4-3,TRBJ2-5,CASSQERTASETQYF,TGCGCCAGCAGCCAAGAAAGAACAGCATCAGAGACCCAGTACTTC
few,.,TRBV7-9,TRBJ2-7,CASSYFTSPSYEQYF,TGTGCCAGCAGCTACTTCACTTCCCCCTCCTACGAGCAGTACTTC
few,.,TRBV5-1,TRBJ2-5,CASSLPPGQETQYF,TGCGCCAGCAGCTTACCCCCCGGCCAAGAGACCCAGTACTTC